The rows below give T cell receptor beta chains drawn from one sample of a study of blood T cell repertoires in COVID-19. TCRdb's table, derived via immunoSEQ multiplex PCR, lists solely in-frame clones and lacks some. The sample lists roughly 270,000 clones, about 85% occurring once. The sample was PBMCs or T cells enriched from blood (not recorded which). These receptors came from a woman between 50 and 59 years old who had recovered from COVID-19. The CDR3 runs from the conserved cysteine through the conserved F or W. Fields, in order: CDR3 protein, D gene, V gene. A D gene is named only where the DNA matches it firmly.

CDR3 protein: CAWSGSGTSQFF; D gene: -; V gene: TRBV30
CDR3 protein: CASSRSGRASDTQYF; D gene: TRBD2; V gene: TRBV6-4
CDR3 protein: CASSDRTGGADTEAFF; D gene: TRBD1; V gene: TRBV9
CDR3 protein: CASSLRAGGRYEQFF; D gene: TRBD1; V gene: TRBV7-2
CDR3 protein: CASTRQAGNSPLHF; D gene: -; V gene: TRBV6-5
CDR3 protein: CASSSRLAGARETQYF; D gene: TRBD2; V gene: TRBV6-2/TRBV6-3
CDR3 protein: CASSRTGVQETQYF; D gene: TRBD1; V gene: TRBV5-1
CDR3 protein: CASSPGGGGQGTYGYTF; D gene: TRBD1; V gene: TRBV5-1
CDR3 protein: CASSPTGGLGYTF; D gene: TRBD1; V gene: TRBV27
CDR3 protein: CASSVGVGAIQETQYF; D gene: -; V gene: TRBV9
CDR3 protein: CASSRGTSGGGETQYF; D gene: TRBD2; V gene: TRBV6-2/TRBV6-3
CDR3 protein: CASSESPGEEKLFF; D gene: -; V gene: TRBV10-1
CDR3 protein: CASSDRGMNTEAFF; D gene: -; V gene: TRBV6-1
CDR3 protein: CASSLSAGGPKTQYF; D gene: TRBD2; V gene: TRBV28
CDR3 protein: CASSLAGTGGRTEAFF; D gene: TRBD1; V gene: TRBV5-5
CDR3 protein: CASSPRRARGTDTQYF; D gene: -; V gene: TRBV4-1
CDR3 protein: CASSLGQITGELFF; D gene: TRBD1; V gene: TRBV5-4
CDR3 protein: CASGLDDSYEQYF; D gene: -; V gene: TRBV6-5
CDR3 protein: CASTKTGQLTGELFF; D gene: -; V gene: TRBV9
CDR3 protein: CATTPGPTQYF; D gene: -; V gene: TRBV6-5
CDR3 protein: CATSRSAGGYNEQFF; D gene: -; V gene: TRBV15
CDR3 protein: CASSLASQPQETQYF; D gene: -; V gene: TRBV7-6
CDR3 protein: CASSQTGYNSPLHF; D gene: TRBD1; V gene: TRBV9
CDR3 protein: CAGHSGTMNTEAFF; D gene: -; V gene: TRBV10-2
CDR3 protein: CASSKGQKNTEAFF; D gene: -; V gene: TRBV5-1
CDR3 protein: CASSQQSGGPEAFF; D gene: -; V gene: TRBV3-1/TRBV3-2
CDR3 protein: CASSFRSNRAGNTIYF; D gene: -; V gene: TRBV5-6
CDR3 protein: CASSIHTDTQYF; D gene: -; V gene: TRBV3-1/TRBV3-2
CDR3 protein: CSAQIYGYTF; D gene: -; V gene: TRBV20-1
CDR3 protein: CASSLDVRVETQYF; D gene: -; V gene: TRBV5-1
CDR3 protein: CASRVGQFEPLHF; D gene: -; V gene: TRBV19
CDR3 protein: CASSILAGANTGELFF; D gene: TRBD2; V gene: TRBV19
CDR3 protein: CASSLGGPTDTQYF; D gene: -; V gene: TRBV7-7
CDR3 protein: CASSLETGGNGYTF; D gene: TRBD1; V gene: TRBV28
CDR3 protein: CASSHPPGQIAANTGELFF; D gene: TRBD1; V gene: TRBV11-2
CDR3 protein: CASGASGRRETQYF; D gene: TRBD2; V gene: TRBV7-9
CDR3 protein: CASLGQAWTEAFF; D gene: TRBD1; V gene: TRBV18
CDR3 protein: CASSSNPRVGEKLFF; D gene: -; V gene: TRBV5-1
CDR3 protein: CSASPRGIVRGGHSDTQYF; D gene: TRBD2; V gene: TRBV20-1
CDR3 protein: CASTIGGAQNTEAFF; D gene: -; V gene: TRBV7-2
CDR3 protein: CASSFSGGETQYF; D gene: TRBD2; V gene: TRBV6-6
CDR3 protein: CASSSTTGHGSETQYF; D gene: -; V gene: TRBV7-7
CDR3 protein: CASSQTRGDGQPQHF; D gene: -; V gene: TRBV3-1/TRBV3-2
CDR3 protein: CASRSDRDWSPLHF; D gene: TRBD1; V gene: TRBV2
CDR3 protein: CASSLRSTPGLAWGGNSYEQYF; D gene: TRBD2; V gene: TRBV27
CDR3 protein: CASSPGQANNYGYTF; D gene: -; V gene: TRBV11-2
CDR3 protein: CAISDRGPNTEAFF; D gene: TRBD1; V gene: TRBV10-3
CDR3 protein: CARSLPYSNQPQHF; D gene: -; V gene: TRBV5-3